Below are 19 T cell receptor beta chains sequenced from a single sample in a study of blood T cells in healthy people across ages. The second PCR ran about 6 to 12 cycles with a sample-barcoded 5' primer and J-beta primers. Via MiXCR, TCRdb re-called the 5' RACE reads, giving one row per CDR3 protein. The sample records about 1.6 million distinct CDR3 sequences, 30% to 35% being singletons. Sample: blood. The origin of the receptors is a woman in her twenties or thirties in good health.

This chain joins TRBV27 and TRBJ1-5, with 8 bases aligning to TRBD1. This CDR3 has 15 amino acids. CDR1 is MNHEY and CDR2 is SMNVEV in the germline V gene (reference sequence). V gave up 6 bases and J gave up 7 bases; unmatched junction bases: 11. CDR3 DNA: TGTGCCAGCAGCAATACAGGGGGTTGGGAACAGCCCCAGCATTTT. Translation: CASSNTGGWEQPQHF.

The sample holds a few counts of this clonotype. J is TRBJ2-3 and V is TRBV20-1, with no clear D. The CDR3 is 16 residues long. Germline loops: CDR1 DFQATT, CDR2 SNEGSKA (reference sequence). Trimming left V 3 bases short and J 1 base short, with 17 bases between. The chain's CDR3 is CSASFYGIGGTDTQYF. CDR3 nucleotides: TGCAGTGCTAGTTTTTACGGAATTGGGGGCACAGATACGCAGTATTTT.

V and J are TRBV9 and TRBJ1-6; maybe TRBD1 (5 bases). Trimming removed 3 bases at V and 9 bases at J, with 13 bases between. Germline CDR1 and CDR2: SGDLS and YYNGEE. CDR3 length: 14 residues. The CDR3 loop reads CASSDPSRGSPLHF. The CDR3 DNA reads TGTGCCAGCAGCGACCCTTCTAGGGGTTCACCCCTCCACTTT.

This clonotype showed up just a few times. The rearrangement uses TRBV9 and TRBJ1-6; D is unclear. The germline CDR1 and CDR2 sequences are SGDLS and YYNGEE. The ends were cut back, 0 bases at V and 7 bases at J, with 8 bases in the middle. The CDR3 is 14 amino acids. The CDR3 nucleotides read TGTGCCAGCAGCGTAGCTGGAGACAATTCACCCCTCCACTTT. It is translated as CASSVAGDNSPLHF.

This clonotype was detected ten times or more. The chain recombines TRBV11-2 with TRBJ2-3; 7 bases agree with TRBD1. The germline V gene encodes CDR1 SGHAT and CDR2 FQNNGV. This CDR3 contains 15 residues. The V segment lost 6 bases and the J segment 3 bases; nucleotides outside the gene matches: 9. CDR3 DNA: TGTGCCAGCAGTCAGGGGGATAGGGGTACAGATACGCAGTATTTT. Translated, it gives CASSQGDRGTDTQYF.

This clonotype was seen only a few times. V is TRBV7-2 and J is TRBJ1-1; D gene ambiguous. V was shortened by 7 bases and J by 7 bases, with 10 bases between the two germline ends. The CDR3 runs to 11 residues. Germline V CDR1 and CDR2: SGHTA, FQGNSA. The CDR3 DNA follows: TGTGCCAGCACCCGGCGCTATGAAGCTTTCTTT. Translation gives CASTRRYEAFF.

This clonotype occurred once. The chain carries TRBV28 and TRBJ2-6; D is ambiguous. From germline, CDR1 is MDHEN and CDR2 SYDVKM. CDR3 length: 18 amino acids. Trimming cost V 3 bases and J 0 bases, with 15 bases left between them. The CDR3 DNA follows: TGTGCCAGCAGTTTGCAGGATAGCCCACTCTCTGGGGCCAACGTCCTGACTTTC. Translating gives CASSLQDSPLSGANVLTF.

This clonotype occurred a few times. This chain joins TRBV24-1 and TRBJ2-3; TRBD1 matches 10 bases. CDR3 length: 16 residues. Unmatched junction bases numbered 15, after V lost 10 bases and J lost 6 bases. Germline values: CDR1 KGHDR, CDR2 SFDVKD. CDR3 sequence: CATSNGDRGNSDTQYF. CDR3 DNA: TGTGCCACGAGTAATGGGGACAGGGGTAATTCCGATACGCAGTATTTT.

The J gene is TRBJ2-7, the V gene TRBV10-3, with D possibly being TRBD1 (6 bases). In germline, CDR1 is ENHRY, CDR2 SYGVKD. V shed 2 bases and J shed 6 bases, with 14 bases lying between them. The CDR3 is 14 residues long. The CDR3 nucleotides read TGTGCCATCAGTGAGCGGAGCAGCAGGGGCGAGCAGTACTTC. Its translation: CAISERSSRGEQYF.

This chain joins TRBV18 and TRBJ2-1, with TRBD2 as a possible D gene (7 bases). The CDR3 runs 15 residues. The V and J ends lost 0 bases and 5 bases respectively, with 11 bases between them. Germline V lookup: CDR1 KGHSH, CDR2 LQKENI. This chain's CDR3 is CASSPPRGLHNEQFF. In DNA form, the CDR3 reads TGTGCCAGCTCACCACCGCGGGGGCTTCACAATGAGCAGTTCTTC.

This rearrangement joins TRBV20-1 to TRBJ2-1; D might be TRBD2 (6 bases). The CDR3 loop spans 17 amino acids. Looked up from germline, CDR1 is DFQATT and CDR2 is SNEGSKA (reference sequence). V was clipped by 2 bases and J by 0 bases, with 17 bases between them. CDR3 amino acids: CSARPWGRKSSYNEQFF. The CDR3 DNA reads as TGCAGTGCTAGACCTTGGGGGAGGAAGAGCTCCTACAATGAGCAGTTCTTC.

This clonotype has at least ten counts. The chain links TRBV12-3 or TRBV12-4 to TRBJ2-1; 11 positions match TRBD2. CDR3 length: 15 residues. V was pared by 6 bases and J by 5 bases, with 6 bases of the junction left unmatched. CDR3 in DNA: TGTGCCAGCAGCTCGGGGACTAGCGGTGACAATGAGCAGTTCTTC. Translating it yields CASSSGTSGDNEQFF.

The chain has TRBV18 and TRBJ1-2, with D possibly TRBD1 on 5 matching bases. CDR3 length equals 13 residues. Germline-derived CDR1 and CDR2 are KGHSH and LQKENI. V lost 4 bases and J 4 bases, leaving 10 bases between the germline ends. The CDR3 sequence is CASSRGLSYGYTF. CDR3 DNA sequence: TGTGCCAGCTCACGGGGACTCTCCTATGGCTACACCTTC.

The chain joins TRBV6-5 to TRBJ2-7; unclear D gene. From germline, CDR1 is MNHEY and CDR2 SVGAGI. The CDR3 runs to 13 residues. The V end lost 6 bases, the J end lost 2 bases, and 11 bases lay between the germline ends. The CDR3 region has the DNA TGTGCCAGCAGCCAACAGATTACCTACGAGCAGTACTTC. This codes for CASSQQITYEQYF.

This clonotype has only a few counts. The V gene is TRBV11-2, the J gene TRBJ2-5; perhaps TRBD2 as D (5 bases). V lost 5 bases to trimming and J lost 2 bases, with 27 bases between them. There are 19 residues in the CDR3. CDR1 is SGHAT, CDR2 FQNNGV, per germline. DNA for the CDR3: TGTGCCAGCAGCCCCTTGGCCCGGGGTTTGGCGGGCCGGCAAGAGACCCAGTACTTC. It codes for CASSPLARGLAGRQETQYF.

In its sample, this clonotype was seen many times. The rearrangement links TRBV11-1 to TRBJ2-3; either TRBD1 or TRBD2 may fit D (5 bases each). Between the trimmed V and J ends, which lost 5 bases and 2 bases, there was a span of 17 bases. The CDR3 is 16 residues long. Germline values: CDR1 SGHAT, CDR2 FQDESV (reference sequence). The CDR3 DNA reads TGTGCCAGCAGCCCTACTGGGGGTATTCCCACAGATACGCAGTATTTT. Its translation: CASSPTGGIPTDTQYF.

The chain recombines TRBV7-9 with TRBJ2-5; TRBD2 is a possible D gene (6 bases). This CDR3 comprises 12 residues. Germline values: CDR1 SEHNR, CDR2 FQNEAQ (reference sequence). V gave up 8 bases and J gave up 5 bases, with 12 bases separating them. CDR3 sequence (DNA): TGTGCCAGCCTTAGTAGCGGTGAGACCCAGTACTTC. Residues: CASLSSGETQYF.

In this sample, this clonotype turned up many times. This chain connects TRBV4-1 to TRBJ2-4, with D possibly TRBD2 on 6 matching bases. CDR1 and CDR2 (germline): MGHRA, YSYEKL. The CDR3 loop spans 13 amino acids. Trimming took off 6 bases at V and 6 bases at J, with 12 bases between the two ends. The CDR3 here is CASSQGGLNIQYF. The CDR3 bases are TGCGCCAGCAGTCAGGGAGGTTTAAACATTCAGTACTTC.

This rearrangement joins TRBV12-3 or TRBV12-4 to TRBJ2-1; 7 bases line up with TRBD1. Germline trimming cut 6 bases from V and 6 bases from J; bases unmatched to any gene: 5. CDR3 size: 13 residues. The CDR3 DNA is TGTGCCAGCAGCTTAAGGGGGCTCAATGAGCAGTTCTTC. Amino acid sequence: CASSLRGLNEQFF.